What follows are 5 T cell receptor beta chains derived from one specimen sequenced in a study of T cell responses to AZD1222 COVID-19 vaccine. Clones were read by immunoSEQ multiplex PCR, and TCRdb kept only the in-frame ones, dropping some. The table includes roughly 150,000 clones, around 86% detected once. The sequencing here drew on peripheral blood, taken 28 days after the second AZD1222 dose. These receptors were collected from an adult who received the AZD1222 COVID-19 vaccine.

The CDR3 protein is CASSSGLAGGQETQYF. In DNA, the CDR3 is TGTGCCAGCAGCTCGGGACTAGCGGGAGGCCAAGAGACCCAGTACTTC. The chain employs TRBV5-4 and TRBJ2-5; 15 bases map to TRBD2. Germline CDR1 and CDR2: SGHNT and YYREEE (reference sequence). The CDR3 has 16 amino acids. V trimming: 3 bases; J trimming: 1 base; junction bases outside the gene matches: 1. The full variable domain, its missing parts supplied by reference TRBV5-4 and TRBJ2-5, is ETGVTQSPTHLIKTRGQQVTLRCSSQSGHNTVSWYQQALGQGPQFIFQYYREEENGRGNFPPRFSGLQFPNYSSELNVNALELDDSALYLCASSSGLAGGQETQYFGPGTRLLVL.

This chain links TRBV15 with TRBJ2-1; possible D gene TRBD2, 6 bases. The V gene lost 5 bases and the J gene lost 8 bases, with 22 bases spanning the gap. The CDR3 runs 16 residues. Germline CDR1 LNHNV, CDR2 YYDKDF (reference sequence). CDR3 amino acids: CATSRWDSTGEDEQFF. The CDR3, as DNA: TGTGCCACCAGCCGCTGGGACTCCACGGGGGAGGATGAGCAGTTCTTC.

The chain recombines TRBV7-6 with TRBJ2-2; unclear D gene. The length of the CDR3 is 12 residues. Looked up from germline, CDR1 is SGHVS and CDR2 is FNYEAQ. With 1 base removed from V and 5 bases from J, the gap between germline ends came to 2 bases. As DNA, the CDR3 is TGTGCCAGCAGCTTAGGTACCGGGGAGCTGTTTTTT. It translates to CASSLGTGELFF.

The rearrangement joins TRBV28 to TRBJ2-1, with 13 positions matching TRBD2. CDR1 and CDR2 from the germline V gene are MDHEN and SYDVKM. Losses at the gene ends were 2 bases for V and 8 bases for J; bases not matched to a gene: 15. The CDR3 has 19 residues. This chain's CDR3 is CASSLSPVGTSGIGHEQFF. The CDR3 DNA reads as TGTGCCAGCAGTTTAAGCCCAGTAGGGACTAGCGGGATAGGCCATGAGCAGTTCTTC. The complete variable domain, with remaining parts taken from reference TRBV28 and TRBJ2-1, reads DVKVTQSSRYLVKRTGEKVFLECVQDMDHENMFWYRQDPGLGLRLIYFSYDVKMKEKGDIPEGYSVSREKKERFSLILESASTNQTSMYLCASSLSPVGTSGIGHEQFFGPGTRLTVL.

This clone was counted once. V usage is TRBV30 and J usage is TRBJ2-1; 10 bases align to TRBD1. CDR3 length equals 15 residues. J gave up 4 bases and V 5 bases, and 8 bases lay outside the gene matches. Germline CDR1 is GTSNPN and CDR2 is SVGIG (reference sequence). The CDR3 bases are TGTGCCTGGTCGTTGGACAGGGGGGCATACAATGAGCAGTTCTTC. Translation: CAWSLDRGAYNEQFF. The full variable domain, completed using reference TRBV30 and TRBJ2-1, is SQTIHQWPATLVQPVGSPLSLECTVEGTSNPNLYWYRQAAGRGLQLLFYSVGIGQISSEVPQNLSASRPQDRQFILSSKKLLLSDSGFYLCAWSLDRGAYNEQFFGPGTRLTVL.